Sequencing of this T cell receptor (beta chain) was carried out in a study of blood T cell repertoires in COVID-19. Profiling relied on immunoSEQ multiplex PCR, and the TCRdb table lists in-frame clones only, not all of them. The sample has approximately 140,000 clones, around nine tenths seen once. Germline CDR1 reads SNHLY; CDR2 reads FYNNEI. V shed 3 bases and J shed 4 bases, with 19 bases lying between them. This CDR3 region has 17 residues. The sequencing input was peripheral blood. This TCR was recovered from a man aged 50-59 years with active or convalescent COVID-19. This chain uses TRBV2 with TRBJ2-1; D is perhaps TRBD1 (6 bases). CDR3: CASSEGVGGGIYNEQFF. In DNA form, the CDR3 reads TGTGCCAGCAGTGAGGGGGTTGGGGGCGGAATATACAATGAGCAGTTCTTC.